The present T cell receptor beta chain was sequenced within a study of blood T cell repertoires in COVID-19 (dated by TCRdb to the early 2020s). In the study overall: Samples covering the acute and convalescent phases of COVID-19 were provided by collaborators in the United States, Italy and Spain. Subjects who had been exposed to COVID-19, were actively infected with it, or had recovered from it provided the deeply sampled blood TCRbeta repertoires that made up the dataset. The samples were drawn from two sources: the first 160 participants of the ongoing ImmuneRACE study, and 950 to 1,500 subjects contributed by 6 global collaborators. The repertoires were made available in a free public database intended to serve as a resource for research on the immune response to SARS-CoV-2. Nearly every sample came with metadata listing a de-identified subject ID, COVID-19 status, age in years and sex. The prospective study material was composed of cDNA or gDNA derived from T cells, B-cell-depleted T cells, or PBMCs. Where HLA class I and class II types were available, the types were taken from metadata supplied by the sample provider, not from assay-based typing. What the study reported, not specific to this receptor: The amount of clinical and demographic metadata varied by source and participant and was provided uncurated.

Trimming accounts for 4 bases at V and 2 bases at J, while the number of junction bases matched to no gene is 13. Inclusive of the bounding cysteine and phenylalanine, the CDR3 is 17 residues long. Just the 51-base CDR3 DNA is kept, in frame starting at base 1. Based on the germline V gene, the CDR1 and CDR2 sequences are SGHTA and FQGNSA. The immunoSEQ Assay, a bias-controlled multiplex PCR, was used to amplify TCRbeta CDR3 regions from genomic DNA. Per the original workflow: Nucleated cell counts per sample were estimated from amplification of reference gene primers within the assay. To quantify the absolute abundance of each unique TCRbeta CDR3 rearrangement, sequence reads were collapsed and filtered. Productive Simpson clonality was computed per sample as the square root of Simpson's diversity index over productive rearrangements. TCRdb mirrors the immuneACCESS table, restricted to in-frame sequences. Some clones are absent from its copies; in checked studies, under half trace to an unresolved V gene, and the reason for the others is unknown. V, J and clone size derive from that table, while D and trimming were established from the DNA sequence. The sample table shows around 140,000 clones, and about 86% are seen once. 2% to 2.5% of the sample belongs to the ten largest clones.

About this clone: The specificity of this receptor is unknown. No much larger clone is present one base from it, and per-base qualities are unavailable.

Enrolling through a virtual design, the prospective study's participants ranged in age from roughly 18 to 100 years and lived across around 25 United States geographic areas. In the prospective study, cohorts were assigned on the basis of participant-reported clinical history obtained from a screening survey and a study questionnaire. Each participant in the prospective study had whole blood, serum and a nasopharyngeal or oropharyngeal swab collected by mobile phlebotomists. Over a roughly 2-month period, participants in the prospective study had the option of providing additional blood draws and questionnaires. Before DNA extraction, blood samples from the prospective study were shipped at room temperature or frozen.

The sample taken for sequencing was PBMCs or T cells enriched from blood (not recorded which). The V and J genes are TRBV7-2 and TRBJ2-7, with TRBD2 matching 8 junction bases. This sequence was found in a man in his forties with acute COVID-19. CDR3 sequence: CASSYTVSGGLPYEQYF. In nucleotide form, the sequence is TGTGCCAGCAGCTACACCGTTTCGGGGGGGCTCCCCTACGAGCAGTACTTC. The full variable domain, completed from the reference TRBV7-2 and TRBJ2-7 proteins outside the CDR3, reads GAGVSQSPSNKVTEKGKDVELRCDPISGHTALYWYRQSLGQGLEFLIYFQGNSAPDKSGLPSDRFSAERTGGSVSTLTIQRTQQEDSAVYLCASSYTVSGGLPYEQYFGPGTRLTVT.